The rows below give T cell receptor beta chains drawn from one sample of a study of T cells after yellow fever vaccination. MiXCR, applied by TCRdb to the 5' RACE reads, yields one record per CDR3 protein. The sample shows roughly 310,000 distinct CDR3 sequences, roughly 3.5% of them seen only once. This sample comprised PBMCs, obtained on the day of the yellow fever booster vaccination. The receptors come from a man between 18 and 35 years old who received the YFV17D yellow fever vaccine. Both conserved end residues are part of each CDR3. D genes are given only for firm matches. Clone sizes are given selectively: once, few, many, or a class where the clone is expanded.

j_gene: TRBJ2-5; v_gene: TRBV7-2; len: 16; d_gene: TRBD1; abundance: few; CDR3nt: TGTGCCAGCAGACTTCAGGAAGGGGACAGGGCGGAGACCCAGTACTTC; CDR3aa: CASRLQEGDRAETQYF
j_gene: TRBJ2-1; v_gene: TRBV6-5; len: 15; d_gene: .; abundance: many; CDR3nt: TGTGCCAGCAGCCGACGTTTCGGGGCGGGCAATGAGCAGTTCTTC; CDR3aa: CASSRRFGAGNEQFF
j_gene: TRBJ1-5; v_gene: TRBV10-3; len: 15; d_gene: .; abundance: many; CDR3nt: TGTGCCATCAGTGACGGCAGGGGTACGAATCAGCCCCAGCATTTT; CDR3aa: CAISDGRGTNQPQHF
j_gene: TRBJ2-1; v_gene: TRBV27; len: 15; d_gene: .; abundance: few; CDR3nt: TGTGCCAGCAGCAACGGGAGAGCGGCCTACAATGAGCAGTTCTTC; CDR3aa: CASSNGRAAYNEQFF
j_gene: TRBJ2-5; v_gene: TRBV27; len: 15; d_gene: TRBD2; abundance: .; CDR3nt: TGTGCCAGCGGATTGATGGCGGGGGGCTTCGGGACCCAGTACTTC; CDR3aa: CASGLMAGGFGTQYF
j_gene: TRBJ2-1; v_gene: TRBV5-1; len: 16; d_gene: TRBD1; abundance: many; CDR3nt: TGCGCCAGCAGCTTAGGGACAGGGATATTCTACAATGAGCAGTTCTTC; CDR3aa: CASSLGTGIFYNEQFF
j_gene: TRBJ2-1; v_gene: TRBV20-1; len: 12; d_gene: .; abundance: many; CDR3nt: TGCAGTGCACCGACTAGTTACAATGAGCAGTTCTTC; CDR3aa: CSAPTSYNEQFF
j_gene: TRBJ2-3; v_gene: TRBV7-7; len: 15; d_gene: TRBD1; abundance: few; CDR3nt: TGTGCTAGCAGCCCAGGGACAGGGGTCGCAGATACGCAGTATTTT; CDR3aa: CASSPGTGVADTQYF
j_gene: TRBJ2-1; v_gene: TRBV7-2; len: 13; d_gene: TRBD1; abundance: many; CDR3nt: TGTGCCAGCAGCCGACAGGGATTCAATGAGCAGTTCTTC; CDR3aa: CASSRQGFNEQFF
j_gene: TRBJ2-2; v_gene: TRBV5-1; len: 16; d_gene: .; abundance: many; CDR3nt: TGCGCCAGCAGCTTGAGTAGGGGGGAGAGATCCGGGGAGCTGTTTTTT; CDR3aa: CASSLSRGERSGELFF
j_gene: TRBJ2-5; v_gene: TRBV29-1; len: 13; d_gene: .; abundance: many; CDR3nt: TGCAGCGTTGAAAGGTCTAGTACGGAGACCCAGTACTTC; CDR3aa: CSVERSSTETQYF